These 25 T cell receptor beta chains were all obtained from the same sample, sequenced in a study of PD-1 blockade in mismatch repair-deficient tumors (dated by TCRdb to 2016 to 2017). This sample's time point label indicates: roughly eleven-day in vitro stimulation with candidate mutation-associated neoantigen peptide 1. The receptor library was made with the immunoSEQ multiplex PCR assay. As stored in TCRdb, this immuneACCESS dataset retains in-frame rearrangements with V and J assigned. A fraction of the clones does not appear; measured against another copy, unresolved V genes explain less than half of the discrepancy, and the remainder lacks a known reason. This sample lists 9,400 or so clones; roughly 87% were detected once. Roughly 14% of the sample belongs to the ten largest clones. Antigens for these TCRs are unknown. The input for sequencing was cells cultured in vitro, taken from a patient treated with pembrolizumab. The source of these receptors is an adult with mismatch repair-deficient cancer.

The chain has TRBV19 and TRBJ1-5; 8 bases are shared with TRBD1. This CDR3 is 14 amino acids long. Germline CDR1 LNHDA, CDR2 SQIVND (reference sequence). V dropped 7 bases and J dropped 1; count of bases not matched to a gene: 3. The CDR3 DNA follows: TGTGCCAGTACAGGGGGCCTGAGCAATCAGCCCCAGCATTTT. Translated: CASTGGLSNQPQHF. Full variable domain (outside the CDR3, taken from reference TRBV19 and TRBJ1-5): DGGITQSPKYLFRKEGQNVTLSCEQNLNHDAMYWYRQDPGQGLRLIYYSQIVNDFQKGDIAEGYSVSREKKESFPLTVTSAQKNPTAFYLCASTGGLSNQPQHFGDGTRLSIL.

Here the CDR3 reads CSVVGPPSYEQYF. The DNA of the CDR3 is TGCAGCGTTGTGGGACCGCCTTCCTACGAGCAGTACTTC. The chain links TRBV29-1 to TRBJ2-7; D may correspond to TRBD1 or TRBD2 (5 bases each). Germline V CDR1 and CDR2: SQVTM, ANQGSEA. The ends were cut back, 4 bases at V and 1 base at J, with 11 bases in the middle. The CDR3 contains 13 residues.

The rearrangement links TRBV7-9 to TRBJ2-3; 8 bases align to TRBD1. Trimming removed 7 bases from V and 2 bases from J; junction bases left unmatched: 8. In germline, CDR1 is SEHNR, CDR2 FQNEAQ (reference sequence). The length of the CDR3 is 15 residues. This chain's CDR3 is CASNHGQGHTDTQYF. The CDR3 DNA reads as TGTGCCAGCAACCACGGACAGGGACACACAGATACGCAGTATTTT. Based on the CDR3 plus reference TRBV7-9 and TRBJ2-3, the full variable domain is DTGVSQNPRHKITKRGQNVTFRCDPISEHNRLYWYRQTLGQGPEFLTYFQNEAQLEKSRLLSDRFSAERPKGSFSTLEIQRTEQGDSAMYLCASNHGQGHTDTQYFGPGTRLTVL.

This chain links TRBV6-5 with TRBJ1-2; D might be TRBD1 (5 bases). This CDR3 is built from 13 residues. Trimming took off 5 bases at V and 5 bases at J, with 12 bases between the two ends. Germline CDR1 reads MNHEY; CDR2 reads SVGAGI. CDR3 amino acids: CASSQYQGYGYTF. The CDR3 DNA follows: TGTGCCAGCAGTCAATACCAGGGATATGGCTACACCTTC.

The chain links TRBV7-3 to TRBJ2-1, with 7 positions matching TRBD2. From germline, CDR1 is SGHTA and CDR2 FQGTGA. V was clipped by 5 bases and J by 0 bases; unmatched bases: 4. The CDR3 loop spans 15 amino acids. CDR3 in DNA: TGTGCCAGCAGCATAGCGGGCAGCTCCTACAATGAGCAGTTCTTC. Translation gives CASSIAGSSYNEQFF.

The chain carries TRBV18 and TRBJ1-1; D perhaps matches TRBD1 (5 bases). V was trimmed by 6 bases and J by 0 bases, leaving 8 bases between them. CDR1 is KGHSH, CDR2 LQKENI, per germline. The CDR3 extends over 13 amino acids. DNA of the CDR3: TGTGCCAGCTCGTTGACAGTGAACACTGAAGCTTTCTTT. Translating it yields CASSLTVNTEAFF.

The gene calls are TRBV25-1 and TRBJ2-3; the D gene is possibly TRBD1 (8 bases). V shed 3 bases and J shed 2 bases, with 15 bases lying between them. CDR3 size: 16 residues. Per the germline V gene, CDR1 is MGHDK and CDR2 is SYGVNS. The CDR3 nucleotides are TGTGCCAGCAGTGAGAACAGGGGGGGCTCCACAGATACGCAGTATTTT. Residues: CASSENRGGSTDTQYF. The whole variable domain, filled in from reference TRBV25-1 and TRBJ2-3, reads EADIYQTPRYLVIGTGKKITLECSQTMGHDKMYWYQQDPGMELHLIHYSYGVNSTEKGDLSSESTVSRIRTEHFPLTLESARPSHTSQYLCASSENRGGSTDTQYFGPGTRLTVL.

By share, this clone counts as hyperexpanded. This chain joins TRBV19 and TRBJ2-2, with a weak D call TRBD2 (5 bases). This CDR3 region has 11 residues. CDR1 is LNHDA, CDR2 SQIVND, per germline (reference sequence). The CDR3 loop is CGTGITGELFF. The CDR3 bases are TGTGGGACGGGAATTACCGGGGAGCTGTTTTTT.

This CDR3 reads CASRIITGPNQPQHF. Here the CDR3 DNA reads TGTGCCAGCAGAATAATAACAGGGCCCAATCAGCCCCAGCATTTT. This chain connects TRBV28 to TRBJ1-5; D is perhaps TRBD1 (6 bases). Per the germline V gene, CDR1 is MDHEN and CDR2 is SYDVKM. The CDR3 sequence is 15 residues long. V was cut by 6 bases and J by 3 bases, with 15 bases left in between.

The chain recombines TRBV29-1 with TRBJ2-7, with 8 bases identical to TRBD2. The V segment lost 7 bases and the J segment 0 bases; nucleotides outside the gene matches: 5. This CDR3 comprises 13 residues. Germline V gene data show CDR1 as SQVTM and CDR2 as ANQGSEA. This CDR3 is CSGGAGGSYEQYF. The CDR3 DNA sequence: TGCAGCGGGGGGGCGGGGGGCTCCTACGAGCAGTACTTC.

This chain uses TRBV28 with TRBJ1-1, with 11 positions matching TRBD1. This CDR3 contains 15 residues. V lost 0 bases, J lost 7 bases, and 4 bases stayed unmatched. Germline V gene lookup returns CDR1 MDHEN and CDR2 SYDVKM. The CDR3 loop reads CASSLWDRGPDEAFF. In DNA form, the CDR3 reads TGTGCCAGCAGTTTATGGGACAGGGGGCCTGATGAAGCTTTCTTT.

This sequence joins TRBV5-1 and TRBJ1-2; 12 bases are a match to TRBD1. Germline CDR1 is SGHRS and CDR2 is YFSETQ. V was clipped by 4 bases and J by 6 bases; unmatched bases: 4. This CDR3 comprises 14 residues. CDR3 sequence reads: CASSTGQGAHGYTF. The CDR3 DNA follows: TGCGCCAGCAGCACGGGACAGGGGGCTCATGGCTACACCTTC.

The CDR3 region has the DNA TGTGCCAGTAGCCAGGGGGCCGGGGGAGCGAATCAGCCCCAGCATTTT. It translates to CASSQGAGGANQPQHF. The chain joins TRBV19 to TRBJ1-5; 8 bases are shared with TRBD1. The CDR3 spans 16 residues. Germline V gene data show CDR1 as LNHDA and CDR2 as SQIVND (reference sequence). J lost 4 bases, V lost 6 bases, and 11 bases had no gene match.

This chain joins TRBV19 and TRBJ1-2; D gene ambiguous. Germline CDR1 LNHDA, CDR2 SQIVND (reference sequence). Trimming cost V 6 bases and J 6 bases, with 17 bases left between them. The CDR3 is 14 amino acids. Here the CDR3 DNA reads TGTGCCAGTAGCTTCCGGGGAGGGCTCCATGGCTACACCTTC. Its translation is CASSFRGGLHGYTF.

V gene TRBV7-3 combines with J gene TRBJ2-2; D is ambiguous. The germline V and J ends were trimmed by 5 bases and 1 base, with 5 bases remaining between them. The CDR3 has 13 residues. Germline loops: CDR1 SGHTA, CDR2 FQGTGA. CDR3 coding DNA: TGTGCCAGCAGCCAAAGGAACACCGGGGAGCTGTTTTTT. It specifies CASSQRNTGELFF.

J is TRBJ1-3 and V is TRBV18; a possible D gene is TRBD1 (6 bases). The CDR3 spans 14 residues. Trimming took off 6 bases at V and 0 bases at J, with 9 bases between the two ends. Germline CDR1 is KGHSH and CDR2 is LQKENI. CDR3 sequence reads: CASSQQGSGNTIYF. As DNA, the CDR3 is TGTGCCAGCTCTCAACAGGGCTCTGGAAACACCATATATTTT.

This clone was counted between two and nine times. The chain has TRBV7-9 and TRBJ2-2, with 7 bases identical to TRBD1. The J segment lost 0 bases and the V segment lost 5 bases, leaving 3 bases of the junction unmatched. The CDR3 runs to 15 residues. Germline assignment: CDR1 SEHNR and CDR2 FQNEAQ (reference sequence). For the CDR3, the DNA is TGTGCCAGCAGCCCCGGGACAGCGAACACCGGGGAGCTGTTTTTT. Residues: CASSPGTANTGELFF.

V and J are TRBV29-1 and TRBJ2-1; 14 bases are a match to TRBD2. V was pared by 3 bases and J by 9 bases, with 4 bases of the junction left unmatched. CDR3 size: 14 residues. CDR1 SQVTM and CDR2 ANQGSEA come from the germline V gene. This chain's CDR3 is CSVDPGLAGGEQFF. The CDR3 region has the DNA TGCAGCGTTGATCCCGGACTAGCGGGGGGTGAGCAGTTCTTC.

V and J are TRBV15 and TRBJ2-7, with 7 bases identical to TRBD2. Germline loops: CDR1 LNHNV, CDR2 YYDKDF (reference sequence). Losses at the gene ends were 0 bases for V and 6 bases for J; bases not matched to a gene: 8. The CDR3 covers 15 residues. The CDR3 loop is CATSRDLGGEGEQYF. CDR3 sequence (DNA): TGTGCCACCAGCAGAGATCTGGGGGGGGAGGGCGAGCAGTACTTC.

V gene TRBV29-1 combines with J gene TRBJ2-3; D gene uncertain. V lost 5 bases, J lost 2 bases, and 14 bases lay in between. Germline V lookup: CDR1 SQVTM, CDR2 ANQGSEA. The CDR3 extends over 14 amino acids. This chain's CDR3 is CSVTHGTFTDTQYF. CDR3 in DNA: TGCAGCGTTACACACGGAACATTCACAGATACGCAGTATTTT.

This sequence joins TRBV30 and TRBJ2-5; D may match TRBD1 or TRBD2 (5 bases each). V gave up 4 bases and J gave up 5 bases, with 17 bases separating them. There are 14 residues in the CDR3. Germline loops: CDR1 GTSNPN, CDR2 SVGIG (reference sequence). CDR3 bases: TGTGCCTGGACCCTAGGGACGAGCGTGGAGACCCAGTACTTC. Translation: CAWTLGTSVETQYF.

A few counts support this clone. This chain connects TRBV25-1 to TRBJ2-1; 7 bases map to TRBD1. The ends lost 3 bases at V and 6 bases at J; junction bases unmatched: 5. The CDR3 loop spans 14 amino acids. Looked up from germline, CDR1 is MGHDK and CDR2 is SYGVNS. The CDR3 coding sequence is TGTGCCAGCAGTGATAAAGCAGGGGGCAATGAGCAGTTCTTC. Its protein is CASSDKAGGNEQFF.

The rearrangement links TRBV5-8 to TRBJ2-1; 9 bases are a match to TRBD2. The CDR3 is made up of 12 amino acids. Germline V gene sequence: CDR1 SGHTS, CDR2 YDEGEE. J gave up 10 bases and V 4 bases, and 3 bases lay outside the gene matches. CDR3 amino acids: CASSPAGGEQFF. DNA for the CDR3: TGTGCCAGCAGCCCCGCGGGGGGGGAGCAGTTCTTC.

CDR3 in amino acids: CASSIQGYEQYF. CDR3 in DNA: TGTGCCAGTAGTATTCAGGGCTACGAGCAGTACTTC. This chain connects TRBV19 to TRBJ2-7, with D maybe TRBD1 (5 bases). V was clipped by 3 bases and J by 3 bases, with 6 bases between them. The CDR3 consists of 12 residues. Looked up from germline, CDR1 is LNHDA and CDR2 is SQIVND (reference sequence).

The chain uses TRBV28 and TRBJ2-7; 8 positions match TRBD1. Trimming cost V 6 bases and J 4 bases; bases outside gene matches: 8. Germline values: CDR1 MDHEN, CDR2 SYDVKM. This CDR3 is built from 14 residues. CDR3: CASSPQGALYEQYF. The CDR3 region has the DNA TGTGCCAGCAGCCCCCAGGGGGCGCTTTACGAGCAGTACTTC.